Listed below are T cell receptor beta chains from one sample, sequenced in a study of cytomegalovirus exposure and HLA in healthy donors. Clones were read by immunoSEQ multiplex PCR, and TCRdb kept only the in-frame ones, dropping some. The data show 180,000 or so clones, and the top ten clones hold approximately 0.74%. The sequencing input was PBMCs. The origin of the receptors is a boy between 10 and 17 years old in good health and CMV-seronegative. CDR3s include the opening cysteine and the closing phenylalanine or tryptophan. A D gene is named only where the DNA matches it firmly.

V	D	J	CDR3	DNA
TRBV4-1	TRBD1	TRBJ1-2	CASSQGRQGAGYGYTF	TGCGCCAGCAGCCAAGGCCGACAGGGGGCGGGCTATGGCTACACCTTC
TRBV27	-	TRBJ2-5	CASSPLGGETQYF	TGTGCCAGCAGCCCATTGGGCGGGGAGACCCAGTACTTC
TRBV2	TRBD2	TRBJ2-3	CASTFGGAPDTQYF	TGTGCCAGCACTTTCGGGGGGGCCCCCGATACGCAGTATTTT
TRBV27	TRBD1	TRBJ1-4	CASRSDREKLFF	TGTGCCAGCAGGTCGGACAGGGAAAAACTGTTTTTT
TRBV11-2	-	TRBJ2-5	CATQLTGRETQYF	TGTGCCACCCAGCTTACGGGGAGGGAGACCCAGTACTTC
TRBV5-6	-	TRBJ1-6	CASRLAAGLNSPLHF	TGTGCCAGCAGGCTGGCGGCGGGACTAAATTCACCCCTCCACTTT
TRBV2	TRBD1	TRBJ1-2	CASSVGTGDGYTF	TGTGCCAGCAGTGTCGGGACAGGGGATGGCTACACCTTC
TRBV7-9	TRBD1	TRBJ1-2	CASSPSRIRDRDYGYTF	TGTGCCAGCAGCCCAAGCCGCATCCGGGACAGGGACTATGGCTACACCTTC
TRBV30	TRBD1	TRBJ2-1	CAWSGTGGVYNEQFF	TGTGCCTGGAGTGGGACAGGGGGAGTCTACAATGAGCAGTTCTTC
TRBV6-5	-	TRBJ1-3	CASSSGGIVGNTIYF	TGTGCCAGCAGTTCCGGAGGAATCGTAGGAAACACCATATATTTT
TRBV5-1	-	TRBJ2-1	CASSLAVTGNNEQFF	TGCGCCAGCAGCTTGGCCGTAACAGGGAACAATGAGCAGTTCTTC
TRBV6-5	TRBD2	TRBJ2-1	CASSYGRGGFNEQFF	TGTGCCAGCAGTTACGGGCGGGGGGGCTTCAATGAGCAGTTCTTC
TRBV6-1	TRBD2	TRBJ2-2	CASSGGLAGGGDTGELFF	TGTGCCAGCAGTGGCGGACTAGCGGGGGGTGGGGACACCGGGGAGCTGTTTTTT
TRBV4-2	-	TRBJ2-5	CASSQGRVYSEETQYF	TGTGCCAGCAGCCAAGGAAGGGTATATAGCGAAGAGACCCAGTACTTC
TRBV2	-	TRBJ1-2	CASSERAGVYGYTF	TGTGCCAGCAGTGAAAGGGCCGGGGTCTATGGCTACACCTTC
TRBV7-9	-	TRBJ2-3	CASSLGVSTDTQYF	TGTGCCAGCAGCTTAGGAGTAAGCACAGATACGCAGTATTTT
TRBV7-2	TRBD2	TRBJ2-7	CASSSPSGGLSRGGEQYF	TGTGCCAGCAGCTCACCTAGCGGGGGTCTTTCCCGGGGTGGGGAGCAGTACTTC
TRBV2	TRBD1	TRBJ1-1	CAILTGMNTEAFF	TGTGCCATCTTGACAGGGATGAACACTGAAGCTTTCTTT
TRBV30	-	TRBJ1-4	CACQGEKLFF	TGTGCCTGTCAGGGCGAAAAACTGTTTTTT
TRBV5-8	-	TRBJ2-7	CATRPSLGRSEQYF	TGTGCCACCAGACCGAGCCTGGGGAGGTCCGAGCAGTACTTC
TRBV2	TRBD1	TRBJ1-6	CASYLSGTGNSPLHF	TGTGCCAGCTACCTCTCCGGGACAGGGAATTCACCCCTCCACTTT
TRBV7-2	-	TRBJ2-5	CASSLQETQYF	TGTGCCAGCAGCCTCCAAGAGACCCAGTACTTC
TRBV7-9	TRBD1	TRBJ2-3	CASRSGPRGSAVDTQYF	TGTGCCAGCAGATCGGGACCCAGGGGGTCGGCCGTCGATACGCAGTATTTT
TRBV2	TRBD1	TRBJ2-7	CASRTGTAIHEQYF	TGTGCCAGCAGAACCGGGACAGCAATTCACGAGCAGTACTTC
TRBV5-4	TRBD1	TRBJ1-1	CASSSQGAGATEAFF	TGTGCCAGCAGCTCACAGGGGGCTGGGGCCACTGAAGCTTTCTTT